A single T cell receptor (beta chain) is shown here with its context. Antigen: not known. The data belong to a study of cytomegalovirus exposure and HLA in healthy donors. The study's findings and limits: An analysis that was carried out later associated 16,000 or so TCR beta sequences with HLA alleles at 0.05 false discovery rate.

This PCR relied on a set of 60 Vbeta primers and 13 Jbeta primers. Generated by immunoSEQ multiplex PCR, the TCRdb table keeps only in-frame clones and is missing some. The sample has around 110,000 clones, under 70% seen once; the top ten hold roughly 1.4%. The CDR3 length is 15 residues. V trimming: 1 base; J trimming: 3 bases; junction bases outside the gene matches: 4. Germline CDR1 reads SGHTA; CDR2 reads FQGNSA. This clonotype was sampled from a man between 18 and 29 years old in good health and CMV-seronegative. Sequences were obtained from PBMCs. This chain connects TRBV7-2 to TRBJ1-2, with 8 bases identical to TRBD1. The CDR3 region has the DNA TGTGCCAGCAGCTTAGGTCAGGGGGCAGACTATGGCTACACCTTC. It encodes CASSLGQGADYGYTF.